The 27 T cell receptor beta chains below come from one sample, sequenced in a study of CD8 T cells in ankylosing spondylitis (dated by TCRdb to 2016 to 2017). Library generation was performed with 5' RACE. Sequencing took place on an Illumina HiSeq 2500. TCRdb reprocessed the public reads (quality trimming at Q25 with fastp, clone calling with MiXCR) and kept in-frame beta chains. Entries are consolidated by CDR3 protein sequence, retaining the most common genes and DNA. In this sample the table shows approximately 190,000 distinct CDR3 sequences, over 10% of which occur a single time. The top ten clones comprise 11% of the sample. Input material: blood, either unsorted or a sorted T cell fraction (not recorded which). All receptors derive from a female donor with ankylosing spondylitis or in good health (not recorded which).

This clonotype was seen many times. The CDR3, as DNA: TGTGCCAGCAGACTGACGGGAAGCTCCTACGAGCAGTACTTC. Protein product: CASRLTGSSYEQYF. This chain links TRBV5-6 with TRBJ2-7, with D maybe TRBD2 (5 bases). The CDR3 extends over 14 amino acids. V lost 5 bases to trimming and J lost 0 bases, with 12 bases between them. CDR1 and CDR2 from the germline V gene are SGHDT and YYEEEE.

This chain links TRBV6-1 with TRBJ1-1; D is unresolved. In germline, CDR1 is MNHNS, CDR2 SASEGT. The CDR3 consists of 11 residues. Trimming stripped 7 bases from V and 1 base from J, with 4 bases between. The CDR3 coding sequence is TGTGCCAGCAAAGCGAACACTGAAGCTTTCTTT. This sequence encodes CASKANTEAFF.

A word on this clonotype: Since a much larger clone is just one base distant, this may be a read error. The V and J genes are TRBV27 and TRBJ1-2; 7 nucleotides match TRBD1. The germline CDR1 and CDR2 sequences are MNHEY and SMNVEV (reference sequence). This CDR3 contains 13 residues. As DNA, the CDR3 is TGTGCCAGCAGTCCCGGACAGGAGAGGGGCTACTCCTTC. Protein sequence: CASSPGQERGYSF.

The chain's CDR3 is CAWSTGSSGANVLTF. The CDR3, as DNA: TGTGCCTGGAGTACGGGGAGCTCTGGGGCCAACGTCCTGACTTTC. The chain combines TRBV30 with TRBJ2-6, with D possibly being TRBD2 (5 bases). The CDR3 loop spans 15 amino acids. The ends were cut back, 2 bases at V and 0 bases at J, with 8 bases in the middle. The germline V gene has CDR1 GTSNPN and CDR2 SVGIG (reference sequence).

V gene TRBV5-5 combines with J gene TRBJ1-2, with D perhaps TRBD1 (5 bases). Trimming took 0 bases from V and 3 from J, leaving 21 bases between them. Germline CDR1 is SGHKS and CDR2 is YYEKEE (reference sequence). The CDR3 runs to 18 residues. The CDR3 spells CASSLGPAIQDLDYGYTF. Written as DNA, the CDR3 is TGTGCCAGCAGCTTGGGCCCTGCAATACAGGATTTGGACTATGGCTACACCTTC. Based on the CDR3 plus reference TRBV5-5 and TRBJ1-2, the full variable domain is DAGVTQSPTHLIKTRGQQVTLRCSPISGHKSVSWYQQVLGQGPQFIFQYYEKEERGRGNFPDRFSARQFPNYSSELNVNALLLGDSALYLCASSLGPAIQDLDYGYTFGSGTRLTVV.

The rearrangement links TRBV5-5 to TRBJ2-1; 9 bases line up with TRBD2. The CDR3 runs 16 residues. Germline CDR1 reads SGHKS; CDR2 reads YYEKEE (reference sequence). V lost 0 bases to trimming and J lost 3 bases; unmatched junction nucleotides: 4. The CDR3 bases are TGTGCCAGCAGCTTGGATCTAGCGGGACTCTACAATGAGCAGTTCTTC. Its translation is CASSLDLAGLYNEQFF. The full variable domain, with the rest looked up from reference TRBV5-5 and TRBJ2-1, is DAGVTQSPTHLIKTRGQQVTLRCSPISGHKSVSWYQQVLGQGPQFIFQYYEKEERGRGNFPDRFSARQFPNYSSELNVNALLLGDSALYLCASSLDLAGLYNEQFFGPGTRLTVL.

V is TRBV12-3 or TRBV12-4 and J is TRBJ1-2; the match to TRBD1 covers 9 bases. The V and J ends lost 6 bases and 6 bases, in that order; junction bases with no gene match: 5. CDR3 length: 13 residues. In nucleotides, the CDR3 is TGTGCCAGCAGGGGACAGGGAATGGATGGCTACACCTTC. The encoded protein is CASRGQGMDGYTF.

At least ten counts were recorded for this clonotype. The J gene is TRBJ2-1, the V gene TRBV29-1; 8 bases fit TRBD2. The CDR3 covers 13 residues. With V trimmed by 4 bases and J by 9 bases, 8 bases remained unmatched. The germline CDR1 and CDR2 sequences are SQVTM and ANQGSEA. The CDR3 loop reads CSVGGSGMIEQFF. The CDR3 DNA reads as TGCAGCGTTGGGGGTAGCGGGATGATTGAGCAGTTCTTC.

The sample holds a few counts of this clonotype. This rearrangement joins TRBV7-2 to TRBJ2-7, with TRBD1 matching over 8 bases. Unmatched junction bases numbered 8, after V lost 4 bases and J lost 3 bases. The CDR3 has 15 amino acids. The V gene's germline CDR1 is SGHTA and CDR2 FQGNSA. The CDR3 spells CASSSAGGSNYEQYF. The CDR3 DNA is TGTGCCAGCAGCTCAGCAGGGGGCTCGAACTACGAGCAGTACTTC.

This clonotype was counted at least ten times. The chain is built from TRBV27 and TRBJ2-7, with D possibly matching TRBD1 (5 bases). V gave up 5 bases and J gave up 0 bases, with 14 bases separating them. Germline CDR1 is MNHEY and CDR2 is SMNVEV (reference sequence). This CDR3 region has 15 residues. The DNA for the CDR3 is TGTGCCAGCAGTATAGGACAACCCTACTCCTACGAGCAGTACTTC. Amino acids: CASSIGQPYSYEQYF.

This clonotype was detected ten times or more. The rearrangement links TRBV15 to TRBJ2-3; 10 bases line up with TRBD2. Trimming took 4 bases from V and 7 from J; bases not matched to a gene: 11. The CDR3 sequence is 16 residues long. CDR1 and CDR2 (germline): LNHNV, YYDKDF (reference sequence). The chain's CDR3 is CATSNLAGVGRNTQYF. CDR3 in DNA: TGTGCCACCAGCAACCTAGCGGGAGTGGGGCGGAATACGCAGTATTTT.

There are a few counts of this clonotype. The chain is built from TRBV20-1 and TRBJ1-6, with TRBD1 matching 9 bases. In germline, CDR1 is DFQATT, CDR2 SNEGSKA (reference sequence). The CDR3 has 18 amino acids. Trimming cost V 0 bases and J 5 bases; bases outside gene matches: 11. The CDR3 sequence: CSARDRGQGSANNSPLHF. For the CDR3, the DNA is TGCAGTGCTAGAGATCGGGGACAGGGATCTGCAAATAATTCACCCCTCCACTTT.

The J gene is TRBJ1-1, the V gene TRBV7-8; D gene ambiguous. This CDR3 has 17 amino acids. CDR1 SGHVS and CDR2 FQNEAQ come from the germline V gene. Trimming left V 8 bases short and J 0 bases short, with 22 bases between. CDR3 protein: CASGSPRQWELNTEAFF. CDR3 bases: TGTGCCAGCGGCTCCCCACGGCAGTGGGAGTTGAACACTGAAGCTTTCTTT. Complete variable domain (other parts from reference TRBV7-8 and TRBJ1-1): GAGVSQSPRYKVAKRGQDVALRCDPISGHVSLFWYQQALGQGPEFLTYFQNEAQLDKSGLPSDRFFAERPEGSVSTLKIQRTQQEDSAVYLCASGSPRQWELNTEAFFGQGTRLTVV.

This clonotype has at least ten counts. This chain uses TRBV10-3 with TRBJ2-3; possible D gene TRBD1, 6 bases. This CDR3 has 13 residues. The V and J ends lost 5 bases and 4 bases respectively, with 10 bases between them. From germline, CDR1 is ENHRY and CDR2 SYGVKD. The CDR3 region is CAISPGVPDTQYF. The CDR3 DNA sequence: TGTGCCATCAGTCCAGGGGTTCCAGATACGCAGTATTTT.

This clonotype was found a few times. The rearrangement links TRBV19 to TRBJ2-1; TRBD2 matches 16 bases. The CDR3 contains 16 residues. Germline-derived CDR1 and CDR2 are LNHDA and SQIVND (reference sequence). V dropped 5 bases and J dropped 7; count of bases not matched to a gene: 5. CDR3 bases: TGTGCCAGTAGTGGGGGACTAGCGGGAGGGATTAATGAGCAGTTCTTC. Amino acids: CASSGGLAGGINEQFF.

There are many counts of this clonotype. The rearrangement links TRBV19 to TRBJ1-1; 9 bases align to TRBD1. CDR1 LNHDA and CDR2 SQIVND come from the germline V gene (reference sequence). Trimming took 3 bases from V and 9 from J; bases not matched to a gene: 2. The CDR3 sequence is 12 residues long. CDR3 in DNA: TGTGCCAGTAGTATGGGACAGGGCAAAGCTTTCTTT. Translated: CASSMGQGKAFF.

The table lists this clonotype with many counts. The chain carries TRBV4-1 and TRBJ2-3; 8 bases fit TRBD2. V shed 0 bases, J shed 2 bases, and the junction held 10 bases outside the gene matches. Germline loops: CDR1 MGHRA, CDR2 YSYEKL. The CDR3 sequence is 18 residues long. In nucleotides, the CDR3 is TGCGCCAGCAGCCAAGAAGCCCTTCCAGCGGGGGACACAGATACGCAGTATTTT. Its translation: CASSQEALPAGDTDTQYF.

This clonotype was recorded many times. The chain recombines TRBV5-1 with TRBJ2-1, with D perhaps TRBD1 (5 bases). The length of the CDR3 is 16 residues. In germline, CDR1 is SGHRS, CDR2 YFSETQ. V lost 4 bases and J 3 bases, leaving 17 bases between the germline ends. The CDR3, as DNA: TGCGCCAGCAGCACTCGACCAGGGAATGACTACAATGAGCAGTTCTTC. Encoded protein: CASSTRPGNDYNEQFF. Filled out from reference TRBV5-1 and TRBJ2-1, the complete variable domain reads KAGVTQTPRYLIKTRGQQVTLSCSPISGHRSVSWYQQTPGQGLQFLFEYFSETQRNKGNFPGRFSGRQFSNSRSEMNVSTLELGDSALYLCASSTRPGNDYNEQFFGPGTRLTVL.

This clonotype was detected many times. This chain joins TRBV5-1 and TRBJ1-1, with D tentatively TRBD1 (5 bases). The CDR3 extends over 15 amino acids. Trimming took off 2 bases at V and 3 bases at J, with 14 bases between the two ends. Per germline, CDR1 SGHRS and CDR2 YFSETQ. This CDR3 is CASSFPRGVDTEAFF. In DNA, the CDR3 is TGCGCCAGCAGCTTCCCTCGGGGCGTCGACACTGAAGCTTTCTTT.

This clonotype was detected ten times or more. CDR3 in amino acids: CSASTGQIYEQYF. The CDR3 DNA sequence: TGCAGTGCTAGTACCGGACAGATCTACGAGCAGTACTTC. V and J are TRBV20-1 and TRBJ2-7, with D perhaps matching TRBD1 (6 bases). The CDR3 is 13 amino acids. Germline CDR1 reads DFQATT; CDR2 reads SNEGSKA (reference sequence). Trimming shortened V by 3 bases and J by 3 bases, and 12 bases separated the two germline ends.

This clonotype has a handful of counts. V usage is TRBV3-1 and J usage is TRBJ2-3; TRBD2 matches 7 bases. CDR1 and CDR2 (germline): LGHDT, YNNKEL (reference sequence). The V gene end was trimmed by 6 bases and the J gene end by 4 bases; junction bases not matched to a gene: 13. The CDR3 totals 16 residues. This CDR3 is CASSRLRSGTSDTQYF. The CDR3, as DNA: TGTGCCAGCAGTCGTCTTCGGAGCGGGACCTCAGATACGCAGTATTTT.

This clonotype was picked up many times. The chain recombines TRBV10-3 with TRBJ1-3; 7 bases are shared with TRBD1. V shed 9 bases, J shed 0 bases, and the junction held 5 bases outside the gene matches. The V gene's germline CDR1 is ENHRY and CDR2 SYGVKD. The length of the CDR3 is 14 residues. DNA for the CDR3: TGTGCCATGAAACAGGGGAACTCTGGAAACACCATATATTTT. Its protein is CAMKQGNSGNTIYF.

V gene TRBV12-3 or TRBV12-4 combines with J gene TRBJ2-5, with 10 positions matching TRBD2. This CDR3 is 17 amino acids long. This chain's CDR3 is CATAIGGLAGVRETQYF. In DNA form, the CDR3 reads TGTGCTACAGCAATTGGAGGGCTAGCGGGAGTTCGGGAGACCCAGTACTTC.

The table lists this clonotype with many counts. This chain links TRBV3-1 with TRBJ1-1; D is uncertain. The CDR3 loop spans 13 amino acids. The germline gives CDR1 LGHDT, CDR2 YNNKEL (reference sequence). Trimming took 4 bases from V and 5 from J, leaving 11 bases between them. The CDR3 region is CASSPRTGTEAFF. For the CDR3, the DNA is TGTGCCAGCAGCCCACGGACCGGAACTGAAGCTTTCTTT.

The sample holds many counts of this clonotype. This chain uses TRBV28 with TRBJ2-3; 15 bases agree with TRBD2. The J segment lost 7 bases and the V segment lost 4 bases, leaving 18 bases of the junction unmatched. The CDR3 runs to 20 residues. Germline-derived CDR1 and CDR2 are MDHEN and SYDVKM. In DNA, the CDR3 is TGTGCCAGCAGTTCCCATCTAGGACTAGCGGGAGGGCCGGATCGCAATACGCAGTATTTT. It translates to CASSSHLGLAGGPDRNTQYF.

This clonotype was picked up many times. The V and J genes are TRBV4-2 and TRBJ2-7, with 8 positions matching TRBD2. CDR3 length equals 17 residues. Germline-derived CDR1 and CDR2 are LGHNA and YNFKEQ. V shed 5 bases and J 7 bases; nucleotides not matched to a gene: 19. CDR3 sequence: CASSENLPGLGGSEQYF. The CDR3 DNA follows: TGTGCCAGCAGCGAAAATTTGCCGGGACTAGGGGGTAGTGAGCAGTACTTC.

This clonotype showed up many times. V and J are TRBV5-1 and TRBJ2-1; no clear D. Trimming took off 0 bases at V and 3 bases at J, with 13 bases between the two ends. Germline CDR1 is SGHRS and CDR2 is YFSETQ. This CDR3 contains 16 residues. The CDR3 DNA reads as TGCGCCAGCAGCTTGGTCGGTGGGGAAGGCTACAATGAGCAGTTCTTC. As protein: CASSLVGGEGYNEQFF.